This passage covers 31 T cell receptor beta chains from one sample sequenced in a study of cytomegalovirus exposure and HLA in healthy donors. Both 60 Vbeta primers and 13 Jbeta primers went into the PCR. Sequenced by immunoSEQ multiplex PCR; TCRdb stores in-frame clones only, minus some. The data contain some 200,000 clones, approximately 81% of them singletons. Input material: PBMCs. The origin of the receptors is a man aged 50-60 years in good health and CMV-seronegative.

This clone was seen more than once but under ten times. The J gene is TRBJ2-3, the V gene TRBV29-1, with TRBD2 identical over 7 bases. J lost 6 bases, V lost 2 bases, and 2 bases had no gene match. This CDR3 is 12 amino acids long. Looked up from germline, CDR1 is SQVTM and CDR2 is ANQGSEA. The CDR3 nucleotides read TGCAGCGTTGAAAGGGAGGGGGATACGCAGTATTTT. It codes for CSVEREGDTQYF.

The genes are TRBV11-2 and TRBJ1-2; no firm D call. Trimming took off 2 bases at V and 6 bases at J, with 13 bases between the two ends. The CDR3 is made up of 14 amino acids. CDR1 and CDR2 from the germline V gene are SGHAT and FQNNGV. The DNA for the CDR3 is TGTGCCAGCAGCTTAATGGACTGGGCTCATGGCTACACCTTC. Translating it yields CASSLMDWAHGYTF. Drawing the rest from reference TRBV11-2 and TRBJ1-2, the complete variable domain is EAGVAQSPRYKIIEKRQSVAFWCNPISGHATLYWYQQILGQGPKLLIQFQNNGVVDDSQLPKDRFSAERLKGVDSTLKIQPAKLEDSAVYLCASSLMDWAHGYTFGSGTRLTVV.

V is TRBV15 and J is TRBJ2-1; TRBD2 matches 8 bases. This CDR3 contains 14 residues. CDR1 and CDR2 (germline): LNHNV, YYDKDF (reference sequence). V trimming: 1 base; J trimming: 8 bases; junction bases outside the gene matches: 4. The CDR3 sequence: CATSRVTGRDEQFF. As DNA, the CDR3 is TGTGCCACCAGCAGAGTAACCGGGAGGGATGAGCAGTTCTTC.

This clone showed up just once. The chain carries TRBV5-8 and TRBJ2-1; 10 positions agree with TRBD2. J gave up 7 bases and V 2 bases, and 9 bases lay outside the gene matches. This CDR3 comprises 16 residues. CDR1 and CDR2 (germline): SGHTS, YDEGEE. Here the CDR3 DNA reads TGTGCCAGCAGCTTTCTAGCGGGGGTTAAGGGTAATGAGCAGTTCTTC. It codes for CASSFLAGVKGNEQFF.

The CDR3 reads CASTQGASGVYNEQFF. Written as DNA, the CDR3 is TGTGCCAGCACCCAAGGGGCTAGCGGGGTTTACAATGAGCAGTTCTTC. The chain employs TRBV2 and TRBJ2-1, with TRBD2 identical over 9 bases. Germline V gene sequence: CDR1 SNHLY, CDR2 FYNNEI. The V segment lost 7 bases and the J segment 4 bases; nucleotides outside the gene matches: 11. The CDR3 runs 16 residues.

This chain uses TRBV4-3 with TRBJ2-7; D perhaps matches TRBD1 (7 bases). The CDR3 totals 14 residues. The V gene lost 2 bases and the J gene lost 5 bases, with 13 bases spanning the gap. Germline V lookup: CDR1 LGHNA, CDR2 YSLEER. CDR3 nucleotides: TGCGCCAGCAGCCAATTCAGGGGGGAGAACGAGCAGTACTTC. Protein product: CASSQFRGENEQYF.

This clone was recorded only once. The rearrangement joins TRBV10-3 to TRBJ2-3; 12 bases agree with TRBD2. CDR1 is ENHRY, CDR2 SYGVKD, per germline. Germline trimming cut 6 bases from V and 5 bases from J; bases unmatched to any gene: 15. The CDR3 contains 18 residues. In nucleotides, the CDR3 is TGTGCCATCAGAACAACAAACCTACTAGCGGGGGGTTTAGATACGCAGTATTTT. This codes for CAIRTTNLLAGGLDTQYF.

The chain links TRBV27 to TRBJ1-2, with a weak D call TRBD1 (6 bases). This CDR3 spans 13 amino acids. V dropped 5 bases and J dropped 2 bases, with 9 bases sitting between them. CDR1 MNHEY and CDR2 SMNVEV come from the germline V gene (reference sequence). The CDR3 sequence is CASSRGQNYGYTF. CDR3 DNA: TGTGCCAGCAGTCGGGGACAAAACTATGGCTACACCTTC.

This clone appeared a few times. The chain has TRBV5-1 and TRBJ2-7; 7 bases line up with TRBD2. Germline V gene lookup returns CDR1 SGHRS and CDR2 YFSETQ. V lost 0 bases to trimming and J lost 7 bases; unmatched junction nucleotides: 10. This CDR3 has 15 residues. The CDR3 here is CASSLVPGREKEQYF. CDR3 in DNA: TGCGCCAGCAGCTTGGTCCCGGGGCGGGAGAAGGAGCAGTACTTC.

The chain is built from TRBV6-6 and TRBJ1-6, with D possibly matching TRBD1 (5 bases). V gave up 6 bases and J gave up 7 bases, with 13 bases separating them. Germline-derived CDR1 and CDR2 are MNHNY and SVGAGI (reference sequence). The CDR3 is 14 residues long. The CDR3 coding sequence is TGTGCCAGCAGAGAAGACAGATTAAATTCACCCCTCCACTTT. It translates to CASREDRLNSPLHF.

Worth noting for this clone: One junction end does not reproduce the germline sequence, and a read error may be involved. The chain has TRBV27 and TRBJ2-1, with 14 bases that match TRBD2. Germline V lookup: CDR1 MNHEY, CDR2 SMNVEV (reference sequence). CDR3 length: 18 residues. Here the CDR3 reads CAGSGLAGGQSSYNEQFF. Written as DNA, the CDR3 is TGTGCCGGCAGCGGACTAGCGGGGGGTCAGAGCTCCTACAATGAGCAGTTCTTC.

The chain combines TRBV7-8 with TRBJ1-5; maybe TRBD1 (6 bases). The V and J ends lost 7 bases and 1 base respectively, with 11 bases between them. This CDR3 contains 14 residues. Looked up from germline, CDR1 is SGHVS and CDR2 is FQNEAQ. DNA for the CDR3: TGTGCCAGCACCCTCGGACAGAGCAATCAGCCCCAGCATTTT. Its protein is CASTLGQSNQPQHF.

The table lists this clone with many counts. This chain uses TRBV6-1 with TRBJ1-1; no clear D. The germline V gene encodes CDR1 MNHNS and CDR2 SASEGT. This CDR3 spans 13 amino acids. Trimming took 2 bases from V and 5 from J, leaving 9 bases between them. The DNA of the CDR3 is TGTGCCAGCAGTGAATCCCTCGGGACTGAAGCTTTCTTT. Residues: CASSESLGTEAFF.

This clone was seen more than once but under ten times. The CDR3: CASKQGASEAFF. In DNA, the CDR3 is TGTGCCAGCAAACAGGGGGCGTCTGAAGCTTTCTTT. This chain links TRBV6-5 with TRBJ1-1, with 9 nucleotides matching TRBD1. This CDR3 has 12 residues. J gave up 6 bases and V 7 bases, and 3 bases lay outside the gene matches. The V gene's germline CDR1 is MNHEY and CDR2 SVGAGI.

The chain has TRBV5-6 and TRBJ1-2; TRBD1 is a possible D gene (5 bases). The V end lost 4 bases, the J end lost 0 bases, and 13 bases lay between the germline ends. The germline CDR1 and CDR2 sequences are SGHDT and YYEEEE. The CDR3 extends over 15 amino acids. CDR3 sequence reads: CASSKDISANYGYTF. CDR3 DNA sequence: TGTGCCAGCAGCAAGGACATCTCAGCTAACTATGGCTACACCTTC.

The V and J genes are TRBV7-2 and TRBJ2-7, with 7 positions matching TRBD1. The germline V gene encodes CDR1 SGHTA and CDR2 FQGNSA. V was pared by 6 bases and J by 1 base, with 9 bases of the junction left unmatched. The CDR3 is 15 residues long. CDR3 protein: CASRLEQGKSYEQYF. The CDR3 DNA sequence: TGTGCCAGCAGGCTGGAACAGGGGAAGTCCTACGAGCAGTACTTC.

This chain connects TRBV18 to TRBJ2-7; D ambiguous. The CDR3 is 13 residues long. Trimming left V 6 bases short and J 6 bases short, with 15 bases between. Per the germline V gene, CDR1 is KGHSH and CDR2 is LQKENI. The CDR3 coding sequence is TGTGCCAGCTCCCCTCTGCTAGAAAGCGAGCAGTACTTC. As protein: CASSPLLESEQYF.

As regards this clone: The sample has other DNA sequences that encode this CDR3 too. The genes are TRBV4-3 and TRBJ2-2; 7 positions agree with TRBD1. From germline, CDR1 is LGHNA and CDR2 YSLEER. The CDR3 loop spans 19 amino acids. Trimming removed 2 bases from V and 0 bases from J; junction bases left unmatched: 12. As DNA, the CDR3 is TGCGCCAGCAGCCAACACCATGGAACAGGGGTGGCGAACACCGGGGAGCTGTTTTTT. Amino acid sequence: CASSQHHGTGVANTGELFF.

To note about this clone: The junction shows a germline mismatch at one end, possibly a read error. V is TRBV7-9 and J is TRBJ1-4; TRBD1 aligns across 9 bases. Germline CDR1 is SEHNR and CDR2 is FQNEAQ (reference sequence). This CDR3 region has 16 residues. CDR3 region: CSSSFRTGAANEKLFF. The CDR3 nucleotides are TGTTCCAGCAGCTTCCGGACAGGGGCGGCTAATGAAAAACTGTTTTTT.

The V call is TRBV18, the J call TRBJ2-2, with 9 bases that match TRBD1. Unmatched junction bases numbered 3, after V lost 4 bases and J lost 6 bases. The CDR3 is 14 amino acids. CDR1 is KGHSH, CDR2 LQKENI, per germline. The chain's CDR3 is CASSRDRDAGELFF. The CDR3 coding sequence is TGTGCCAGCTCACGGGACAGGGATGCCGGGGAGCTGTTTTTT.

The rearrangement uses TRBV7-6 and TRBJ1-2; 7 bases align to TRBD1. V was pared by 3 bases and J by 6 bases, with 7 bases of the junction left unmatched. This CDR3 has 14 amino acids. CDR1 and CDR2 from the germline V gene are SGHVS and FNYEAQ. DNA of the CDR3: TGTGCCAGCAGCTTGGAGACAGGGTGGAATGGCTACACCTTC. Its translation is CASSLETGWNGYTF.

The V call is TRBV19, the J call TRBJ2-5; TRBD2 might be the D (5 bases). The CDR3 covers 13 residues. Germline V gives CDR1 LNHDA, CDR2 SQIVND (reference sequence). V shed 4 bases and J shed 2 bases, with 8 bases lying between them. CDR3 protein: CASSRGAQETQYF. CDR3 sequence (DNA): TGTGCCAGTAGTAGGGGAGCTCAAGAGACCCAGTACTTC.

This chain joins TRBV5-1 and TRBJ2-7; 8 nucleotides agree with TRBD2. The CDR3 length is 12 residues. Germline values: CDR1 SGHRS, CDR2 YFSETQ. The ends lost 4 bases at V and 9 bases at J; junction bases unmatched: 6. The CDR3 bases are TGCGCCAGCAGCCCGGGGGGGGCAGGGCAGTACTTC. Translation gives CASSPGGAGQYF.

The chain joins TRBV7-9 to TRBJ2-4, with D possibly TRBD1 on 5 matching bases. The V end was cut by 5 bases, the J end by 2 bases, with 13 bases between. CDR1 is SEHNR, CDR2 FQNEAQ, per germline (reference sequence). The CDR3 extends over 15 amino acids. In DNA, the CDR3 is TGTGCCAGCAGCGCAGACAGTCTGACCAAAAACATTCAGTACTTC. Its protein is CASSADSLTKNIQYF.

The CDR3 is CAIREQGVRNTIYF. The CDR3 region has the DNA TGTGCCATCAGGGAACAGGGGGTTCGAAACACCATATATTTT. This chain links TRBV10-3 with TRBJ1-3, with 8 bases aligning to TRBD1. Per germline, CDR1 ENHRY and CDR2 SYGVKD. V gave up 6 bases and J gave up 5 bases; unmatched junction bases: 6. The CDR3 contains 14 residues.

The V and J genes are TRBV30 and TRBJ2-5, with 9 positions matching TRBD1. V lost 2 bases and J lost 5; bases outside the gene matches: 6. The CDR3 is made up of 14 amino acids. Looked up from germline, CDR1 is GTSNPN and CDR2 is SVGIG (reference sequence). CDR3 residues: CAWSSGQGRETQYF. The CDR3 nucleotides read TGTGCCTGGAGTTCCGGACAGGGGAGGGAGACCCAGTACTTC. Full variable domain (outside the CDR3, taken from reference TRBV30 and TRBJ2-5): SQTIHQWPATLVQPVGSPLSLECTVEGTSNPNLYWYRQAAGRGLQLLFYSVGIGQISSEVPQNLSASRPQDRQFILSSKKLLLSDSGFYLCAWSSGQGRETQYFGPGTRLLVL.

This clone appeared once. This CDR3 is CASSLKVAEVAFF. The CDR3 region has the DNA TGTGCCAGCAGCTTGAAGGTAGCGGAGGTAGCTTTCTTT. The gene calls are TRBV5-6 and TRBJ1-1; D is unclear. This CDR3 contains 13 residues. Trimming cost V 1 base and J 10 bases, with 14 bases left between them. Germline CDR1 and CDR2: SGHDT and YYEEEE. The variable domain in full, completed from reference TRBV5-6 and TRBJ1-1, reads DAGVTQSPTHLIKTRGQQVTLRCSPKSGHDTVSWYQQALGQGPQFIFQYYEEEERQRGNFPDRFSGHQFPNYSSELNVNALLLGDSALYLCASSLKVAEVAFFGQGTRLTVV.

The chain links TRBV18 to TRBJ2-6, with D possibly matching TRBD1 (6 bases). Per germline, CDR1 KGHSH and CDR2 LQKENI. V was shortened by 5 bases and J by 0 bases, with 14 bases between the two germline ends. This CDR3 region has 17 residues. This CDR3 is CASSLGRGVSGANVLTF. For the CDR3, the DNA is TGTGCCAGCTCATTGGGCAGGGGAGTCTCTGGGGCCAACGTCCTGACTTTC.

The V gene is TRBV4-1, the J gene TRBJ1-4; 7 positions agree with TRBD1. Germline V gives CDR1 MGHRA, CDR2 YSYEKL. The V gene end was trimmed by 3 bases and the J gene end by 8 bases; junction bases not matched to a gene: 9. This CDR3 is built from 15 residues. CDR3 loop: CASSHSQGLGEKLFF. DNA of the CDR3: TGCGCCAGCAGCCACTCACAGGGGTTAGGGGAAAAACTGTTTTTT.

The rearrangement uses TRBV18 and TRBJ2-1; 7 bases map to TRBD1. CDR3 size: 15 residues. Trimming cost V 5 bases and J 3 bases; bases outside gene matches: 7. CDR1 and CDR2 from the germline V gene are KGHSH and LQKENI. The CDR3 region has the DNA TGTGCCAGCTCATTCGAGACAGGGTTCTACAATGAGCAGTTCTTC. This sequence encodes CASSFETGFYNEQFF.

This chain connects TRBV14 to TRBJ1-4, with D possibly TRBD1 on 6 matching bases. V was trimmed by 3 bases and J by 7 bases, leaving 15 bases between them. The CDR3 has 15 residues. Germline CDR1 SGHDN, CDR2 FVKESK. The CDR3 DNA sequence: TGTGCCAGCAGCCAGGCTACAGGGTTTGCTGAAAAACTGTTTTTT. Translating it yields CASSQATGFAEKLFF. Together with reference TRBV14 and TRBJ1-4, the CDR3 gives the full variable domain: EAGVTQFPSHSVIEKGQTVTLRCDPISGHDNLYWYRRVMGKEIKFLLHFVKESKQDESGMPNNRFLAERTGGTYSTLKVQPAELEDSGVYFCASSQATGFAEKLFFGSGTQLSVL.